A single T cell receptor beta chain is shown here with its context. This CDR3 spans 15 amino acids. V lost 7 bases to trimming and J lost 4 bases, with 19 bases between them. From germline, CDR1 is LNHDA and CDR2 SQIVND (reference sequence). Study processing details: How many nucleated cells were present was estimated from reference gene primer amplification. Generated by immunoSEQ multiplex PCR, the TCRdb table keeps only in-frame clones and is missing some. The DNA was the basis for D and trimming; V, J and clone size are from that table. The repertoire consists of roughly 460,000 clones, with roughly 89% occurring once and the leading ten covering about 0.91%. The data are from a study of blood T cell repertoires in COVID-19. About the research overall: There were acute and convalescent COVID-19 samples, and they came from the United States, Italy and Spain. Nucleic acid was either cDNA or gDNA, and it came from T cells, B-cell-depleted T cells, or PBMCs.

Seattle patients were enrolled while actively infected and followed longitudinally. The chain is built from TRBV19 and TRBJ1-2; possible D gene TRBD1, 5 bases. Sequenced input: peripheral blood. The receptor's source is a man aged 18 to 30 with COVID-19, enrolled during active disease. The DNA of the CDR3 is TGTGCCAGTACCCCGGAGAGGGACTTCCCCTATGGCTACACCTTC. Translated, it gives CASTPERDFPYGYTF. The whole variable domain, filled in from reference TRBV19 and TRBJ1-2, reads DGGITQSPKYLFRKEGQNVTLSCEQNLNHDAMYWYRQDPGQGLRLIYYSQIVNDFQKGDIAEGYSVSREKKESFPLTVTSAQKNPTAFYLCASTPERDFPYGYTFGSGTRLTVV.